The 20 T cell receptor beta chains presented below share a single source sample, sequenced in a study of cytotoxic CD8 clonotypes in ibrutinib-treated CLL. The repertoire was sequenced with immunoSEQ multiplex PCR; TCRdb's copy has only in-frame clones and lacks some. The table lists 200,000 to 250,000 clones, 79% of them singletons. The sequencing here drew on PBMCs, taken after 12 months of ibrutinib treatment. These receptors were taken from a human donor with chronic lymphocytic leukemia.

This chain's CDR3 is CASTAPGETGRKPGNTIYF. CDR3 nucleotide sequence: TGTGCCAGCACTGCGCCCGGGGAGACAGGGAGAAAACCTGGAAACACCATATATTTT. The chain employs TRBV7-9 and TRBJ1-3; 7 positions match TRBD1. Trimming removed 7 bases from V and 2 bases from J; junction bases left unmatched: 20. The CDR3 loop spans 19 amino acids. Germline loops: CDR1 SEHNR, CDR2 FQNEAQ (reference sequence). The full variable domain, its missing parts supplied by reference TRBV7-9 and TRBJ1-3, is DTGVSQNPRHKITKRGQNVTFRCDPISEHNRLYWYRQTLGQGPEFLTYFQNEAQLEKSRLLSDRFSAERPKGSFSTLEIQRTEQGDSAMYLCASTAPGETGRKPGNTIYFGEGSWLTVV.

This clone has just one count. J is TRBJ2-7 and V is TRBV5-4; TRBD1 matches 11 bases. With V trimmed by 4 bases and J by 1 base, 4 bases remained unmatched. Germline V lookup: CDR1 SGHNT, CDR2 YYREEE (reference sequence). The CDR3 contains 15 residues. The DNA of the CDR3 is TGTGCCAGCAGCCACGGGACAGGGGGGTCCTACGAGCAGTACTTC. Its protein product is CASSHGTGGSYEQYF.

In this sample, this clone turned up a few times. The chain combines TRBV27 with TRBJ1-1; D perhaps matches TRBD1 (6 bases). The CDR3 totals 12 residues. Germline V gene lookup returns CDR1 MNHEY and CDR2 SMNVEV (reference sequence). Trimming shortened V by 7 bases and J by 5 bases, and 11 bases separated the two germline ends. The CDR3 sequence is CASKGVGTEAFF. CDR3 nucleotides: TGTGCCAGCAAGGGGGTGGGGACTGAAGCTTTCTTT.

This clone was observed once. The chain joins TRBV5-6 to TRBJ2-7; no definite D call. Germline assignment: CDR1 SGHDT and CDR2 YYEEEE. Trimming removed 2 bases from V and 1 base from J, with 13 bases in between. This CDR3 comprises 15 residues. As DNA, the CDR3 is TGTGCCAGCAGCTTACTCGGCCAGCAATCCTACGAGCAGTACTTC. It encodes CASSLLGQQSYEQYF.

The V gene is TRBV2, the J gene TRBJ2-7, with D unresolved. This CDR3 has 15 residues. Germline V lookup: CDR1 SNHLY, CDR2 FYNNEI. Trimming stripped 0 bases from V and 4 bases from J, with 13 bases between. CDR3 amino acids: CASSEAPGVVYEQYF. The CDR3 DNA reads as TGTGCCAGCAGTGAAGCGCCGGGCGTTGTTTACGAGCAGTACTTC.

The chain joins TRBV2 to TRBJ1-2, with a weak D call TRBD1 (6 bases). The CDR3 totals 13 residues. Germline V gene lookup returns CDR1 SNHLY and CDR2 FYNNEI. Trimming pared 6 bases from V and 2 bases from J, leaving 10 bases between. CDR3 region: CASSFRGNYGYTF. The CDR3 DNA reads as TGTGCCAGCAGCTTCAGGGGAAACTATGGCTACACCTTC.

The CDR3 region is CASSQGAPDTQYF. The CDR3 DNA reads as TGTGCCAGCAGCCAAGGCGCCCCAGATACGCAGTATTTT. V usage is TRBV28 and J usage is TRBJ2-3; D call uncertain. Deletions cut 6 bases from V and 4 bases from J, with 11 bases between. The CDR3 spans 13 residues. The germline V gene has CDR1 MDHEN and CDR2 SYDVKM. The full variable domain, rest sourced from reference TRBV28 and TRBJ2-3, is DVKVTQSSRYLVKRTGEKVFLECVQDMDHENMFWYRQDPGLGLRLIYFSYDVKMKEKGDIPEGYSVSREKKERFSLILESASTNQTSMYLCASSQGAPDTQYFGPGTRLTVL.

V is TRBV10-3 and J is TRBJ2-3; D possibly matches TRBD1 or TRBD2 (5 bases each). The CDR3 is 14 amino acids. CDR1 is ENHRY and CDR2 is SYGVKD in the germline V gene. The V and J ends lost 7 bases and 6 bases respectively, with 17 bases between them. The CDR3 protein is CAIKGTALTDTQYF. The CDR3 DNA is TGTGCCATCAAGGGGACGGCCCTAACCGATACGCAGTATTTT.

This CDR3 is CASSLGGLAGASVYNEQFF. The CDR3 DNA reads TGTGCCAGCAGCTTAGGGGGACTAGCGGGAGCATCGGTCTACAATGAGCAGTTCTTC. The chain links TRBV11-2 to TRBJ2-1; 14 positions agree with TRBD2. This CDR3 contains 19 residues. The junction had 8 bases not matched to a gene; V was cut back by 1 base and J by 3 bases. Germline V gives CDR1 SGHAT, CDR2 FQNNGV.

The genes are TRBV6-1 and TRBJ2-1, with D unresolved. Between the trimmed V and J ends, which lost 2 bases and 7 bases, there was a span of 6 bases. Germline V CDR1 and CDR2: MNHNS, SASEGT. This CDR3 comprises 12 residues. The CDR3 bases are TGTGCCAGCAGTGAATCAACTAATGAGCAGTTCTTC. As protein: CASSESTNEQFF.

J is TRBJ2-3 and V is TRBV6-5; D gene unclear. The CDR3 totals 14 residues. Germline loops: CDR1 MNHEY, CDR2 SVGAGI. V lost 4 bases and J lost 8, with 16 bases in between. CDR3 sequence: CASSFPLPGSTQYF. The CDR3 bases are TGTGCCAGCAGTTTTCCTCTTCCCGGATCTACGCAGTATTTT.

This clone was observed a few times. The chain uses TRBV7-8 and TRBJ2-1; D remains unclear. Germline assignment: CDR1 SGHVS and CDR2 FQNEAQ. V was clipped by 0 bases and J by 0 bases, with 15 bases between them. The CDR3 is 18 residues long. CDR3 coding DNA: TGTGCCAGCAGCTTAGCGTGGCTGGGTCCCGGCTCCTACAATGAGCAGTTCTTC. Its translation: CASSLAWLGPGSYNEQFF.

The V gene is TRBV2, the J gene TRBJ2-5; D may be TRBD2 (6 bases). The DNA end lines up better with TRBJ2-7; the J call may be wrong. There are 14 residues in the CDR3. Germline CDR1 is SNHLY and CDR2 is FYNNEI. The CDR3 here is CASRDSGTSYEQYF. CDR3 in DNA: TGTGCCAGCAGAGATAGCGGAACTTCCTACGAGCAGTACTTC.

The V and J genes are TRBV18 and TRBJ2-5; no clear D. This CDR3 spans 13 amino acids. V lost 1 base and J 0 bases, leaving 3 bases between the germline ends. The germline V gene encodes CDR1 KGHSH and CDR2 LQKENI. CDR3 residues: CASSPRYQETQYF. CDR3 bases: TGTGCCAGCTCACCACGATACCAAGAGACCCAGTACTTC. The variable domain in full, completed from reference TRBV18 and TRBJ2-5, reads NAGVMQNPRHLVRRRGQEARLRCSPMKGHSHVYWYRQLPEEGLKFMVYLQKENIIDESGMPKERFSAEFPKEGPSILRIQQVVRGDSAAYFCASSPRYQETQYFGPGTRLLVL.

The chain joins TRBV15 to TRBJ1-2; 7 bases fit TRBD1. The ends lost 3 bases at V and 2 bases at J; junction bases unmatched: 9. Germline V gives CDR1 LNHNV, CDR2 YYDKDF (reference sequence). The CDR3 loop spans 16 amino acids. CDR3 sequence reads: CATSSLGGSLNYGYTF. For the CDR3, the DNA is TGTGCCACCAGCAGCTTAGGGGGCTCCCTGAACTATGGCTACACCTTC.

The CDR3 protein is CASSLVPAGVQGNEQYF. The CDR3 nucleotides read TGCGCCAGCAGCTTGGTCCCGGCTGGGGTACAGGGGAACGAGCAGTACTTC. The chain joins TRBV5-1 to TRBJ2-7; TRBD1 matches 7 bases. This CDR3 is built from 17 residues. After removal of 0 bases from V and 5 bases from J, the junction contained 14 bases not matched to a gene. The germline CDR1 and CDR2 sequences are SGHRS and YFSETQ.

The chain recombines TRBV11-2 with TRBJ2-7; perhaps TRBD1 as D (6 bases). Germline values: CDR1 SGHAT, CDR2 FQNNGV. The ends were cut back, 3 bases at V and 2 bases at J, with 8 bases in the middle. The CDR3 is 13 amino acids. CDR3 in amino acids: CASSLAGAYEQYF. The CDR3 DNA reads as TGTGCCAGCAGCTTGGCAGGGGCCTACGAGCAGTACTTC.

This clone was seen only once. In DNA, the CDR3 is TGTGCCTGGAGTCCGCCTGTCGGGGGAAACACTGAAGCTTTCTTT. Translated, it gives CAWSPPVGGNTEAFF. V is TRBV30 and J is TRBJ1-1, with D perhaps matching TRBD1 (5 bases). Germline V lookup: CDR1 GTSNPN, CDR2 SVGIG (reference sequence). The CDR3 is 15 amino acids. The V and J ends lost 2 bases and 2 bases respectively, with 15 bases between them.

This clone was counted between two and nine times. The chain has TRBV6-6 and TRBJ1-2; D remains unclear. Germline V lookup: CDR1 MNHNY, CDR2 SVGAGI (reference sequence). The V gene lost 5 bases and the J gene lost 8 bases, with 12 bases spanning the gap. The CDR3 spans 12 residues. The chain's CDR3 is CASSPPGGGYTF. The CDR3 region has the DNA TGTGCCAGCAGTCCGCCAGGTGGAGGCTACACCTTC.

The V and J genes are TRBV11-2 and TRBJ2-7; 7 bases fit TRBD1. The CDR3 is 15 amino acids. Unmatched junction bases numbered 8, after V lost 1 base and J lost 5 bases. Germline V gene lookup returns CDR1 SGHAT and CDR2 FQNNGV. The CDR3 DNA reads TGTGCCAGCAGCTTAGGGACGGGACAGTACCACGAGCAGTACTTC. It translates to CASSLGTGQYHEQYF.